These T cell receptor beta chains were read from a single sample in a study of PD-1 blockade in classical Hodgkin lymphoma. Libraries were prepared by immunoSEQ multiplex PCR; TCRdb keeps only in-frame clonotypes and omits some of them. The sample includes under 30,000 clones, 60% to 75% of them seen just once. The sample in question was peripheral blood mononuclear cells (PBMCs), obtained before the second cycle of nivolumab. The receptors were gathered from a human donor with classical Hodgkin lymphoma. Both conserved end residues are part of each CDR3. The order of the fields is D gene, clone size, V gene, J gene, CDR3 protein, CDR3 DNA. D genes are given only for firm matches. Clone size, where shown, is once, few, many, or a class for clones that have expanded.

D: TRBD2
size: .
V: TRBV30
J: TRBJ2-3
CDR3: CAWRRLAGGQGTDTQYF
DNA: TGTGCCTGGAGACGACTAGCGGGGGGGCAGGGCACAGATACGCAGTATTTT

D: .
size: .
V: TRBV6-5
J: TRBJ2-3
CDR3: CASSYEAITDTQYF
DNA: TGTGCCAGCAGTTATGAGGCAATAACAGATACGCAGTATTTT

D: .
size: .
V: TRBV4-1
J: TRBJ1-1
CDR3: CASSQGRGSEAFF
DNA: TGCGCCAGCAGCCAGGGCAGGGGCTCTGAAGCTTTCTTT

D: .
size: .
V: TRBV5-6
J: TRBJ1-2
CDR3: CASTLGGANYGYTF
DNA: TGTGCCAGCACCTTGGGGGGGGCAAACTATGGCTACACCTTC

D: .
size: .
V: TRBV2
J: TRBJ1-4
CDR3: CASSEFGEKLFF
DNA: TGTGCCAGCAGTGAGTTTGGGGAAAAACTGTTTTTT

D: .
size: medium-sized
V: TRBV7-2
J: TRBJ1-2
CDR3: CASSLGEGYGYTF
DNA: TGTGCCAGCAGCTTAGGGGAAGGCTATGGCTACACCTTC

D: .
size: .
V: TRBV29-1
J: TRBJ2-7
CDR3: CSVEDRHGYEQYF
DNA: TGCAGCGTTGAGGACAGACATGGCTACGAGCAGTACTTC

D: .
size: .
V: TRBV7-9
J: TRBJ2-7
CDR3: CASSLGHGYVHEQYF
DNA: TGTGCCAGCAGCTTAGGGCACGGGTATGTCCACGAGCAGTACTTC

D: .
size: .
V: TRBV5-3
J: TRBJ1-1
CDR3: CASSLVLNAEAFF
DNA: TGTGCCAGCAGCTTGGTTTTGAACGCTGAAGCTTTCTTT

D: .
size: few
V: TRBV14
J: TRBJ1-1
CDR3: CASSHRGNTEAFF
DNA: TGTGCCAGCAGCCACAGGGGGAACACTGAAGCTTTCTTT

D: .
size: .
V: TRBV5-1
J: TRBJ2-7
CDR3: CASSAQGLHEQYF
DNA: TGCGCCAGCAGCGCCCAGGGGCTTCACGAGCAGTACTTC

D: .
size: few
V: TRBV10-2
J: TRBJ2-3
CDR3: CASSTLLDTQYF
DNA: TGCGCCAGCAGCACCCTATTAGATACGCAGTATTTT

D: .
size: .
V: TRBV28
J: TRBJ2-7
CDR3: CASSFGYYEQYF
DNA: TGTGCCAGCAGTTTTGGTTACTACGAGCAGTACTTC

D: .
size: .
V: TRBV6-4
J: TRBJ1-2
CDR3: CASSVQGGTNYGYTF
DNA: TGTGCCAGCAGCGTACAGGGAGGGACGAACTATGGCTACACCTTC

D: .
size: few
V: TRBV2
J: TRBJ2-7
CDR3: CASSPTLSGTSSYEQYF
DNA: TGTGCCAGCAGTCCCACCCTATCCGGGACCTCTTCCTACGAGCAGTACTTC

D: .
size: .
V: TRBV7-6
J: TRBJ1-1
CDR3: CASSLGGGNTEAFF
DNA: TGTGCCAGCAGCTTAGGGGGGGGAAACACTGAAGCTTTCTTT

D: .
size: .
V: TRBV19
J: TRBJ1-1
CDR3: CASSPLTFWQLGVGRNGKAFF
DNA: TGTGCCAGTAGTCCCCTTACCTTTTGGCAGTTGGGTGTTGGTAGGAACGGAAAAGCTTTCTTT

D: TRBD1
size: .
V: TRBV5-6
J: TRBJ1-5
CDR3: CASSRGQNQPQHF
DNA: TGTGCCAGCAGTCGGGGACAGAATCAGCCCCAGCATTTT

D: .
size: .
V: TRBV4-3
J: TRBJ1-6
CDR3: CASSHRRNYNSPLHF
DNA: TGCGCCAGCAGCCATAGGAGGAACTATAATTCACCCCTCCACTTT

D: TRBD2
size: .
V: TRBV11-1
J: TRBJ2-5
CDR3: CASSRRTTSAQETQYF
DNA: TGTGCCAGCAGCCGACGTACGACTAGCGCCCAGGAGACCCAGTACTTC

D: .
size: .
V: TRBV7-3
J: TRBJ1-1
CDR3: CASSFGQYTEAFF
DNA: TGTGCCAGCAGCTTTGGACAGTACACTGAAGCTTTCTTT

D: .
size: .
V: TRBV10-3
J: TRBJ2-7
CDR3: CAISESEGGSYEQYF
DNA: TGTGCCATCAGTGAGTCCGAGGGAGGCTCCTACGAGCAGTACTTC

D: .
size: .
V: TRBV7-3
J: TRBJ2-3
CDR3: CASSWGGLDTQYF
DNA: TGTGCCAGCAGCTGGGGCGGTCTAGATACGCAGTATTTT

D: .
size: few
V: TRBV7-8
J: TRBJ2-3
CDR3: CASSLAAWISTDTQYF
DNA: TGTGCCAGCAGCTTAGCAGCGTGGATTAGCACAGATACGCAGTATTTT

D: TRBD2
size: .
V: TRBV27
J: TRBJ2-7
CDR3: CASSSGGYEQYF
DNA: TGTGCCAGCAGTTCGGGGGGGTACGAGCAGTACTTC

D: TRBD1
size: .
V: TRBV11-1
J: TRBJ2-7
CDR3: CASSPIDRGPDYEQYF
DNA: TGTGCCAGCAGCCCAATAGACAGGGGTCCCGACTACGAGCAGTACTTC

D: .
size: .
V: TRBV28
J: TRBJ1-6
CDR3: CASSFGGISNSPLHF
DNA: TGTGCCAGCAGTTTCGGCGGCATCTCAAATTCACCCCTCCACTTT

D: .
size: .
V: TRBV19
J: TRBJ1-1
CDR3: CASSIGTQRAEAFF
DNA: TGTGCCAGTAGTATTGGGACTCAAAGAGCTGAAGCTTTCTTT

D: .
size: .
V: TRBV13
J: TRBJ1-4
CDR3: CASSPTSQGFGEKLFF
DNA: TGTGCCAGCAGTCCAACATCACAGGGATTCGGGGAAAAACTGTTTTTT

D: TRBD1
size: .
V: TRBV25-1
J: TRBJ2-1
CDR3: CASSEGTGTYNEQFF
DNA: TGTGCCAGCAGTGAAGGGACAGGGACCTACAATGAGCAGTTCTTC

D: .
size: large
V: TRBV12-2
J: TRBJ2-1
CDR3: CASRVPLAGGTTNKYNEQFF
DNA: TGTGCAAGTCGCGTCCCACTAGCGGGGGGCACAACCAACAAATACAATGAGCAGTTCTTC

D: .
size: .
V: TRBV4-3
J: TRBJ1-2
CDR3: CASSQDETNYGYTF
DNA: TGCGCCAGCAGCCAAGATGAAACGAACTATGGCTACACCTTC

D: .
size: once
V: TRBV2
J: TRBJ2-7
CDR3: CASSPVNYEQYF
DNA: TGTGCCAGCAGTCCCGTTAACTACGAGCAGTACTTC

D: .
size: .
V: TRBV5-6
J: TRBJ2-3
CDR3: CASSWGASITDTQYF
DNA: TGTGCCAGCAGCTGGGGGGCGTCTATAACAGATACGCAGTATTTT

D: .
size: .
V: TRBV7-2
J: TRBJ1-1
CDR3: CASSPRGLNTEAFF
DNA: TGTGCCAGCAGCCCCAGGGGTTTGAACACTGAAGCTTTCTTT

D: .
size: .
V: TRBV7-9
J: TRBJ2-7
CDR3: CASSSDTSYEQYF
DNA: TGTGCCAGCAGCTCCGACACCTCCTACGAGCAGTACTTC

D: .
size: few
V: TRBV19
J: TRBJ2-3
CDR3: CASSITRGLTDTQYF
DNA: TGTGCCAGTAGTATAACTCGAGGGCTGACAGATACGCAGTATTTT

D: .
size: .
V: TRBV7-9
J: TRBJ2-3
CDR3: CASSHLTGISTDTQYF
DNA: TGTGCCAGCAGCCACCTAACAGGGATTAGCACAGATACGCAGTATTTT

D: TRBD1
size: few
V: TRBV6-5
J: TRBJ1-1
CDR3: CASGLGQGTTEAFF
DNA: TGTGCCAGCGGGCTGGGACAGGGTACAACTGAAGCTTTCTTT

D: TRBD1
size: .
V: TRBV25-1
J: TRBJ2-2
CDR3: CASSESDRGRAGELFF
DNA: TGTGCCAGCAGTGAATCAGACAGGGGGCGCGCCGGGGAGCTGTTTTTT

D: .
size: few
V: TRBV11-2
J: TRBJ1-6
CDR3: CASSFGTNSPLHF
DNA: TGTGCCAGCAGCTTTGGGACTAATTCACCCCTCCACTTT

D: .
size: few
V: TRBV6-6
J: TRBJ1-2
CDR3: CASSSGGAGYGYTF
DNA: TGTGCCAGCAGTTCGGGTGGGGCGGGCTATGGCTACACCTTC

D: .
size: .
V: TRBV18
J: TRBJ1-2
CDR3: CASSEPGAYYGYTF
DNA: TGTGCCAGCTCAGAACCCGGGGCTTACTATGGCTACACCTTC

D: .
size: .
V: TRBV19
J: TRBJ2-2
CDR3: CASSISHSGAGELFF
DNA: TGTGCCAGTAGTATTTCGCACAGTGGCGCCGGGGAGCTGTTTTTT

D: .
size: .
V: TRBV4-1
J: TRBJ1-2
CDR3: CASSQEWGAENYGYTF
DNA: TGCGCCAGCAGCCAAGAATGGGGCGCTGAAAACTATGGCTACACCTTC

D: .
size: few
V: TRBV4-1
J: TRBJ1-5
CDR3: CASSQVDMGFSNQPQHF
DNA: TGCGCCAGCAGCCAAGTTGATATGGGGTTTAGCAATCAGCCCCAGCATTTT